This passage covers 14 T cell receptor beta chains from one sample sequenced in a study of naive and memory T cell subsets. Two oligonucleotides, mixed equimolar, formed the beta constant-region primer covering TRBC1 and TRBC2. TCRdb reprocessed the UMI-ligation and nested PCR reads via MiXCR and lists one record per CDR3 protein. The data contain some 21,000 distinct CDR3 sequences, approximately 9.9% of them singletons. Sequencing was performed on central memory CD8+ T cells from blood. These receptors were obtained from a human donor in good health.

This clonotype was picked up many times. This chain links TRBV7-9 with TRBJ1-2; 8 bases line up with TRBD1. The CDR3 totals 16 residues. Germline V gene sequence: CDR1 SEHNR, CDR2 FQNEAQ (reference sequence). Unmatched junction bases numbered 12, after V lost 4 bases and J lost 5 bases. The CDR3 nucleotides are TGTGCCAGCAGCTCTCCGGACAGGGTGGAATGGTATGGCTACACCTTC. Protein: CASSSPDRVEWYGYTF.

This clonotype showed up many times. The chain links TRBV7-2 to TRBJ1-1; D is undetermined. The CDR3 is 15 amino acids. Germline V gene sequence: CDR1 SGHTA, CDR2 FQGNSA. The V end was cut by 2 bases, the J end by 0 bases, with 10 bases between. The CDR3 spells CASSLFPLLNTEAFF. As DNA, the CDR3 is TGTGCCAGCAGCTTATTTCCTCTTCTGAACACTGAAGCTTTCTTT.

There are many counts of this clonotype. This rearrangement joins TRBV7-9 to TRBJ1-2; D might be TRBD1 (5 bases). The germline gives CDR1 SEHNR, CDR2 FQNEAQ (reference sequence). Trimming left V 6 bases short and J 13 bases short, with 21 bases between. This CDR3 is 13 amino acids long. CDR3 nucleotides: TGTGCCAGCAGTTTTTCCGGGGACCTCGAATGCACCTTC. Translated, it gives CASSFSGDLECTF.

This clonotype occurred a few times. V gene TRBV18 combines with J gene TRBJ1-1; D call uncertain. With 3 bases removed from V and 9 bases from J, the gap between germline ends came to 17 bases. This CDR3 region has 14 residues. Germline V gene lookup returns CDR1 KGHSH and CDR2 LQKENI. CDR3 nucleotide sequence: TGTGCCAGCTCACCGCCCGACCCAGATTTGAAAGCTTTCTTT. Its translation is CASSPPDPDLKAFF.

This clonotype occurred a few times. V usage is TRBV6-5 and J usage is TRBJ2-3, with 15 bases fitting TRBD2. The length of the CDR3 is 17 residues. Germline V gene sequence: CDR1 MNHEY, CDR2 SVGAGI. The J segment lost 6 bases and the V segment lost 7 bases, leaving 11 bases of the junction unmatched. CDR3 nucleotide sequence: TGTGCCAGCACCCCGGGACTAGCGGGAGGTTGGGGGGATACGCAGTATTTT. Protein: CASTPGLAGGWGDTQYF.

V gene TRBV5-1 combines with J gene TRBJ2-2, with D possibly matching TRBD2 (6 bases). The CDR3 totals 17 residues. The ends were cut back, 0 bases at V and 7 bases at J, with 19 bases in the middle. In germline, CDR1 is SGHRS, CDR2 YFSETQ. The CDR3 DNA is TGCGCCAGCAGCTTGGCCTGGCAGGAGGGGTATCGCGGGGAGCTGTTTTTT. Translating gives CASSLAWQEGYRGELFF.

This clonotype has at least ten counts. The rearrangement uses TRBV10-2 and TRBJ1-1, with D hard to call. V was clipped by 6 bases and J by 1 base, with 9 bases between them. The CDR3 extends over 13 amino acids. CDR1 WSHSY and CDR2 SAAADI come from the germline V gene. CDR3 sequence (DNA): TGCGCCAGCAGGGCCCCGGGGAACACTGAAGCTTTCTTT. This codes for CASRAPGNTEAFF.

This clonotype has at least ten counts. V and J are TRBV12-3 or TRBV12-4 and TRBJ2-5; no firm D call. Trimming left V 3 bases short and J 8 bases short, with 19 bases between. This CDR3 has 15 residues. Here the CDR3 DNA reads TGTGCCAGCAGTTTCCAGGTCTCAGCATCGGGTACCCAGTACTTC. This codes for CASSFQVSASGTQYF.

This chain uses TRBV3-1 with TRBJ1-5; no firm D call. The V end lost 0 bases, the J end lost 5 bases, and 11 bases lay between the germline ends. Germline CDR1 LGHDT, CDR2 YNNKEL (reference sequence). The CDR3 sequence is 15 residues long. The CDR3 here is CASSQEGGLHQPQHF. The CDR3, as DNA: TGTGCCAGCAGCCAAGAAGGTGGATTGCATCAGCCCCAGCATTTT.

This clonotype was counted at least ten times. The rearrangement joins TRBV29-1 to TRBJ2-1, with D unclear. Germline lookup yields CDR1 SQVTM and CDR2 ANQGSEA. V lost 2 bases, J lost 3 bases, and 2 bases lay in between. The length of the CDR3 is 11 residues. CDR3 amino acids: CSVEFYNEQFF. CDR3 coding DNA: TGCAGCGTTGAATTCTACAATGAGCAGTTCTTC.

At least ten counts were recorded for this clonotype. The V call is TRBV12-5, the J call TRBJ2-1; the match to TRBD1 covers 7 bases. Germline-derived CDR1 and CDR2 are LGHNT and FRNRAP. V dropped 5 bases and J dropped 5; count of bases not matched to a gene: 3. The CDR3 is 13 residues long. For the CDR3, the DNA is TGTGCTAGTGGTGACACAGGGGACAATGAGCAGTTCTTC. Translated, it gives CASGDTGDNEQFF.

In its sample, this clonotype was seen a few times. This sequence joins TRBV19 and TRBJ2-6, with D unresolved. V shed 5 bases and J shed 1 base, with 12 bases lying between them. The CDR3 loop spans 16 amino acids. The germline gives CDR1 LNHDA, CDR2 SQIVND (reference sequence). CDR3 residues: CASSPRLLSGANVLTF. For the CDR3, the DNA is TGTGCCAGTAGTCCCCGCTTATTATCTGGGGCCAACGTCCTGACTTTC.

This clonotype was counted ten times or more. The V and J genes are TRBV14 and TRBJ2-2; TRBD1 is a possible D gene (6 bases). V lost 0 bases to trimming and J lost 4 bases, with 12 bases between them. CDR1 and CDR2 from the germline V gene are SGHDN and FVKESK. The CDR3 is 16 amino acids. For the CDR3, the DNA is TGTGCCAGCAGCCAAGATCCGACAGGCATCACCGGGGAGCTGTTTTTT. Translated, it gives CASSQDPTGITGELFF.

The V and J genes are TRBV2 and TRBJ2-3; D is uncertain. The germline V gene has CDR1 SNHLY and CDR2 FYNNEI. With 7 bases removed from V and 6 bases from J, the gap between germline ends came to 14 bases. The CDR3 is made up of 13 amino acids. CDR3 bases: TGTGCCAGCACCCGCGGACGAGGTGATACGCAGTATTTT. This gives the protein CASTRGRGDTQYF.